These 30 T cell receptor beta chains share one sample of origin, sequenced in a study of Graves' ophthalmopathy and Graves' hyperthyroidism. The authors amplified TCR beta CDR3 regions, and they did so from RNA transcripts for repertoire sequencing. Second-round multiplex PCR followed a first-round RT-PCR using HTBI primers. TCRdb used MiXCR to reprocess the multiplex PCR reads, holding one entry per CDR3 protein. The data contain just over 400,000 distinct CDR3 sequences, more than 20% of them singletons. The sequenced material came from peripheral blood. Receptors were obtained from a woman under 30 with stable Graves' hyperthyroidism.

This clonotype was seen many times. The chain has TRBV24-1 and TRBJ2-5; 12 bases line up with TRBD2. The CDR3 is 16 residues long. With V trimmed by 11 bases and J by 0 bases, 9 bases remained unmatched. Looked up from germline, CDR1 is KGHDR and CDR2 is SFDVKD. The CDR3 region has the DNA TGTGCCATCAGAAAAGGACTAGCGGGATACCAAGAGACCCAGTACTTC. It specifies CAIRKGLAGYQETQYF.

J is TRBJ2-2 and V is TRBV4-1, with D possibly called TRBD1 or TRBD2 (5 bases each). Germline lookup yields CDR1 MGHRA and CDR2 YSYEKL. V was shortened by 1 base and J by 5 bases, with 17 bases between the two germline ends. This CDR3 contains 17 residues. CDR3 DNA sequence: TGCGCCAGCAGCCAAGGCGCACGGGGCCTGAGGACCGGGGAGCTGTTTTTT. Translating it yields CASSQGARGLRTGELFF.

At least ten counts were recorded for this clonotype. This chain connects TRBV5-1 to TRBJ1-1; D is unclear. This CDR3 has 14 residues. In germline, CDR1 is SGHRS, CDR2 YFSETQ. V was trimmed by 4 bases and J by 4 bases, leaving 14 bases between them. The CDR3 DNA follows: TGCGCCAGCAGCCTGGGAAGCGGGAGCACTGAAGCTTTCTTT. It translates to CASSLGSGSTEAFF.

This clonotype appeared many times. The rearrangement joins TRBV25-1 to TRBJ2-5, with D uncertain. In germline, CDR1 is MGHDK, CDR2 SYGVNS. The germline V and J ends were trimmed by 3 bases and 2 bases, with 10 bases remaining between them. The length of the CDR3 is 14 residues. The CDR3 loop reads CASSDHNSQETQYF. CDR3 sequence (DNA): TGTGCCAGCAGTGATCACAACAGTCAAGAGACCCAGTACTTC.

J is TRBJ2-7 and V is TRBV27; weak D call: TRBD2 (5 bases). V was clipped by 4 bases and J by 3 bases, with 13 bases between them. The CDR3 runs to 14 residues. Germline V gene lookup returns CDR1 MNHEY and CDR2 SMNVEV (reference sequence). Here the CDR3 reads CASSSLVSLYEQYF. The CDR3 DNA is TGTGCCAGCAGTTCACTAGTCTCTCTCTACGAGCAGTACTTC.

This clonotype was detected ten times or more. The chain couples TRBV12-3 or TRBV12-4 to TRBJ2-5; 10 positions agree with TRBD1. The CDR3 consists of 15 residues. Losses at the gene ends were 5 bases for V and 5 bases for J; bases not matched to a gene: 8. CDR3 bases: TGTGCCAGCAGTCCCTGGACAGGGGGGGATGAGACCCAGTACTTC. Translated: CASSPWTGGDETQYF.

This clonotype came up many times. This chain connects TRBV10-3 to TRBJ2-7; 8 bases align to TRBD1. This CDR3 spans 15 amino acids. CDR1 is ENHRY, CDR2 SYGVKD, per germline. Trimming cost V 10 bases and J 6 bases; bases outside gene matches: 17. The CDR3 nucleotides read TGTGCCACCAAGGGACAGGAGCTTTCCTTAGTCGAGCAGTACTTC. Encoded protein: CATKGQELSLVEQYF.

In this sample, this clonotype turned up many times. This chain joins TRBV6-1 and TRBJ2-5, with 8 bases fitting TRBD1. Germline V gene sequence: CDR1 MNHNS, CDR2 SASEGT. V dropped 0 bases and J dropped 5; count of bases not matched to a gene: 23. This CDR3 has 21 amino acids. As DNA, the CDR3 is TGTGCCAGCAGTGAAGCCGCCCGGGGTCCCCACGTCCCGACAGGGGCCGAGACCCAGTACTTC. Protein product: CASSEAARGPHVPTGAETQYF.

This clonotype has ten or more counts. The chain uses TRBV20-1 and TRBJ2-5; the match to TRBD1 covers 7 bases. This CDR3 comprises 14 residues. Trimming took 8 bases from V and 0 from J; bases not matched to a gene: 9. Per the germline V gene, CDR1 is DFQATT and CDR2 is SNEGSKA (reference sequence). The CDR3 sequence: CSQRGQTYQETQYF. The CDR3 DNA is TGCAGTCAGAGGGGACAGACGTACCAAGAGACCCAGTACTTC.

The table lists this clonotype with many counts. The chain has TRBV9 and TRBJ1-1; no clear D gene. Germline V gene sequence: CDR1 SGDLS, CDR2 YYNGEE. V lost 1 base and J lost 1, with 14 bases in between. The CDR3 has 16 amino acids. The CDR3 nucleotides read TGTGCCAGCAGCGTAATTCGATCGTGGCAGAACACTGAAGCTTTCTTT. This translates into CASSVIRSWQNTEAFF.

This clonotype showed up just a few times. This may come from a read error, since a much larger clone is one base off. The V call is TRBV12-3 or TRBV12-4, the J call TRBJ2-7, with D perhaps TRBD2 (5 bases). The CDR3 length is 16 residues. The CDR3 here is CASGPSRAGLTYEQCF. The CDR3 coding sequence is TGTGCCAGCGGACCCTCCCGGGCGGGTCTGACCTACGAGCAGTGCTTC.

The table lists this clonotype with many counts. The rearrangement links TRBV6-2 or TRBV6-3 to TRBJ1-5; TRBD1 matches at 10 bases. Trimming at V came to 4 bases and at J to 5 bases, leaving 5 bases not matched to a gene. The CDR3 covers 15 residues. The V gene's germline CDR1 is MNHEY and CDR2 SVGEGT. CDR3 region: CASSSGTGEYQPQHF. The CDR3 region has the DNA TGTGCCAGCAGTTCCGGGACAGGGGAATATCAGCCCCAGCATTTT.

This clonotype showed up just a few times. This chain connects TRBV29-1 to TRBJ2-2; 14 positions match TRBD2. The J segment lost 5 bases and the V segment lost 7 bases, leaving 3 bases of the junction unmatched. CDR1 SQVTM and CDR2 ANQGSEA come from the germline V gene. The CDR3 has 14 amino acids. CDR3 coding DNA: TGCAGCGGCGGACTAGCGGGAGGTACCGGGGAGCTGTTTTTT. Encoded protein: CSGGLAGGTGELFF.

The chain couples TRBV30 to TRBJ2-7; 11 nucleotides line up with TRBD2. The germline CDR1 and CDR2 sequences are GTSNPN and SVGIG (reference sequence). CDR3 size: 14 residues. V trimming: 0 bases; J trimming: 5 bases; junction bases outside the gene matches: 3. CDR3 protein: CAWSVTSGGNEQYF. For the CDR3, the DNA is TGTGCCTGGAGTGTCACTAGCGGGGGCAACGAGCAGTACTTC.

This clonotype was detected ten times or more. This rearrangement joins TRBV9 to TRBJ2-5; 9 bases are a match to TRBD2. The germline CDR1 and CDR2 sequences are SGDLS and YYNGEE. The V segment lost 3 bases and the J segment 1 base; nucleotides outside the gene matches: 7. The CDR3 totals 16 residues. The CDR3 nucleotides are TGTGCCAGCAGCGCCCTCAGCGGGAGGCTCCAAGAGACCCAGTACTTC. Protein sequence: CASSALSGRLQETQYF.

This clonotype was counted only a few times. This chain uses TRBV6-2 or TRBV6-3 with TRBJ2-5; TRBD1 agrees at 7 bases. The V gene end was trimmed by 5 bases and the J gene end by 5 bases; junction bases not matched to a gene: 5. This CDR3 is built from 13 residues. From germline, CDR1 is MNHEY and CDR2 SVGEGT. CDR3: CASSTGDRETQYF. In DNA form, the CDR3 reads TGTGCCAGCAGTACAGGGGATCGGGAGACCCAGTACTTC.

This clonotype was found many times. This chain connects TRBV12-3 or TRBV12-4 to TRBJ1-1; D remains ambiguous. This CDR3 region has 12 residues. V was pared by 8 bases and J by 7 bases, with 14 bases between. The CDR3 reads CASGTPGDEAFF. Written as DNA, the CDR3 is TGTGCCAGCGGAACTCCGGGAGATGAAGCTTTCTTT.

This clonotype was recorded many times. This chain connects TRBV19 to TRBJ2-5, with 7 bases matching TRBD2. CDR1 and CDR2 (germline): LNHDA, SQIVND (reference sequence). V lost 5 bases to trimming and J lost 5 bases; unmatched junction nucleotides: 8. The CDR3 consists of 14 residues. The CDR3 is CASSWREKEETQYF. DNA for the CDR3: TGTGCCAGTAGTTGGCGGGAGAAGGAGGAGACCCAGTACTTC.

This clonotype has at least ten counts. The gene calls are TRBV2 and TRBJ2-5; TRBD2 aligns across 14 bases. After removal of 6 bases from V and 5 bases from J, the junction contained 2 bases not matched to a gene. This CDR3 has 14 residues. CDR1 is SNHLY and CDR2 is FYNNEI in the germline V gene. DNA of the CDR3: TGTGCCAGCAGGGGACTAGCGGGAGTCGAGACCCAGTACTTC. It codes for CASRGLAGVETQYF.

At least ten counts were recorded for this clonotype. The gene calls are TRBV2 and TRBJ2-7; D remains ambiguous. The germline V gene encodes CDR1 SNHLY and CDR2 FYNNEI. CDR3 length equals 13 residues. Trimming removed 1 base at V and 3 bases at J, with 7 bases between. CDR3 sequence: CASSEGVFYEQYF. For the CDR3, the DNA is TGTGCCAGCAGTGAAGGGGTCTTCTACGAGCAGTACTTC.

This clonotype was recorded a few times. The chain is built from TRBV7-9 and TRBJ1-5, with 7 bases that match TRBD1. CDR3 length: 13 residues. Looked up from germline, CDR1 is SEHNR and CDR2 is FQNEAQ (reference sequence). The V and J ends lost 6 bases and 7 bases, in that order; junction bases with no gene match: 6. CDR3: CASSLTGRQPQHF. The CDR3 DNA is TGTGCCAGCAGTTTGACAGGGAGGCAGCCCCAGCATTTT.

This clonotype has a handful of counts. The chain carries TRBV6-1 and TRBJ1-1, with D maybe TRBD1 (6 bases). Germline CDR1 and CDR2: MNHNS and SASEGT. With 6 bases removed from V and 5 bases from J, the gap between germline ends came to 16 bases. CDR3 length: 14 residues. The CDR3 nucleotides are TGTGCCAGCAGGCGGGGGGGCTCAGGGACTGAAGCTTTCTTT. It specifies CASRRGGSGTEAFF.

This clonotype was observed a handful of times. The chain joins TRBV9 to TRBJ1-1; D possibly corresponds to TRBD1 (5 bases). Germline CDR1 reads SGDLS; CDR2 reads YYNGEE. V lost 4 bases to trimming and J lost 4 bases, with 20 bases between them. The CDR3 has 16 amino acids. The chain's CDR3 is CASSILSGELGTEAFF. CDR3 DNA sequence: TGTGCCAGCAGCATCCTTTCGGGGGAATTGGGCACTGAAGCTTTCTTT. The full variable domain, rest sourced from reference TRBV9 and TRBJ1-1, is DSGVTQTPKHLITATGQRVTLRCSPRSGDLSVYWYQQSLDQGLQFLIQYYNGEERAKGNILERFSAQQFPDLHSELNLSSLELGDSALYFCASSILSGELGTEAFFGQGTRLTVV.

This clonotype came up many times. The rearrangement links TRBV6-1 to TRBJ2-5; D is unresolved. This CDR3 has 13 residues. Germline V gene lookup returns CDR1 MNHNS and CDR2 SASEGT. The V gene lost 8 bases and the J gene lost 1 base, with 11 bases spanning the gap. CDR3 DNA sequence: TGTGCCAGCCGGGCGGCAGCCCAAGAGACCCAGTACTTC. Its protein is CASRAAAQETQYF.

This clonotype was counted ten times or more. The chain recombines TRBV20-1 with TRBJ1-5; D might be TRBD1 (5 bases). Trimming pared 6 bases from V and 2 bases from J, leaving 20 bases between. CDR3 length: 16 amino acids. CDR1 is DFQATT, CDR2 SNEGSKA, per germline (reference sequence). The CDR3 DNA follows: TGCAGTGCCCATGTCCGGGGGGAGGTTGGCAATCAGCCCCAGCATTTT. Translating gives CSAHVRGEVGNQPQHF.

This chain's CDR3 is CASSLATLGSGTDTQYF. In nucleotides, the CDR3 is TGTGCCAGCAGCTTAGCCACACTCGGGAGTGGCACAGATACGCAGTATTTT. This sequence joins TRBV7-2 and TRBJ2-3; possible D gene TRBD2, 6 bases. CDR3 length: 17 residues. Between the trimmed V and J ends, which lost 0 bases and 1 base, there was a span of 14 bases. The germline CDR1 and CDR2 sequences are SGHTA and FQGNSA.

In regard to this clonotype: No conserved phenylalanine or tryptophan is present at the end of the CDR3, so a read error is the likely explanation. This chain uses TRBV11-2 with TRBJ2-2; D possibly corresponds to TRBD2 (5 bases). CDR3 length: 16 amino acids. Germline-derived CDR1 and CDR2 are SGHAT and FQNNGV. Deletions cut 2 bases from V and 1 base from J, with 11 bases between. The CDR3 nucleotides read TGTGCCAGCAGCTTAACCCGGACTCAGAACACCGGGGAGCTGTTTTCT. Translating gives CASSLTRTQNTGELFS.

This clonotype was seen repeatedly, ten times or more. V gene TRBV4-1 combines with J gene TRBJ2-4; perhaps TRBD2 as D (6 bases). CDR3 length: 16 residues. CDR1 is MGHRA, CDR2 YSYEKL, per germline. The ends were cut back, 1 base at V and 0 bases at J, with 10 bases in the middle. CDR3 residues: CASSQVSGEAKNIQYF. Written as DNA, the CDR3 is TGCGCCAGCAGCCAAGTTTCGGGGGAAGCCAAAAACATTCAGTACTTC.

A few counts support this clonotype. The rearrangement uses TRBV20-1 and TRBJ1-6, with 9 bases lining up with TRBD1. CDR1 and CDR2 from the germline V gene are DFQATT and SNEGSKA (reference sequence). With V trimmed by 3 bases and J by 6 bases, 6 bases remained unmatched. This CDR3 is built from 15 residues. For the CDR3, the DNA is TGCAGTGCTAGGGACAGGGGCTCGAGTAATTCACCCCTCCACTTT. It translates to CSARDRGSSNSPLHF.

In its sample, this clonotype was seen many times. A much larger clone differs from this one at a single base, so this may be a read error. The rearrangement uses TRBV20-1 and TRBJ1-3, with D unclear. Per the germline V gene, CDR1 is DFQATT and CDR2 is SNEGSKA (reference sequence). There are 14 residues in the CDR3. CDR3 residues: CSARDARSGNTMYF. In DNA form, the CDR3 reads TGCAGTGCTAGAGATGCGCGCTCTGGAAACACCATGTATTTT.